This TCR beta chain was sequenced in a study of T-cell memory formation after mild COVID-19. Whole-study findings and limits: A balance of CD4 and CD8 characterized clones contracting day 15 to 85, whereas later expanders leaned CD4+.

Libraries for TCRalpha and TCRbeta carried sample barcodes and unique molecular identifiers via 5'RACE. From the 5' RACE reads, TCRdb called clonotypes with MiXCR, one entry per CDR3 protein. The data show 400,000 or so distinct CDR3 sequences, approximately 21% seen once. Turning to this clonotype: Its antigen is not identified.

This CDR3 comprises 14 residues. The V and J ends lost 5 bases and 7 bases respectively, with 15 bases between them. Per germline, CDR1 LNHNV and CDR2 YYDKDF (reference sequence). The chain recombines TRBV15 with TRBJ1-5; D is perhaps TRBD1 (5 bases). The sample taken for sequencing was PBMCs or a T cell subset sorted from them (not recorded which). The TCR was taken from an adult woman who had mild COVID-19 (a few samples of this study predate the infection). Cell type and time point are not known. The CDR3 loop reads CATSPGTRGQPQHF. CDR3 nucleotides: TGTGCCACCAGCCCAGGGACGAGAGGGCAGCCCCAGCATTTT.